The TCR beta chain described here comes from a study of T cells in Graves' hyperthyroidism and ophthalmopathy. CDR1 and CDR2 from the germline V gene are ENHRY and SYGVKD. The CDR3 has 13 amino acids. The V end lost 2 bases, the J end lost 8 bases, and 12 bases lay between the germline ends. Ophthalmopathy patients showed a Clinical Activity Score of at least 3, NOSPECS grade of at least 4 and duration under 3 months. Exclusion of a patient resulted from uncontrolled infection, other autoimmune disease, pregnancy or lactation. The PBMCs had their origin in 10 ml of fresh peripheral blood. TCR beta CDR3 regions were amplified from RNA. Carried out on the TCR CDR3, a first-round RT-PCR used the HTBI primer set. From the multiplex PCR reads, TCRdb called clonotypes with MiXCR, one entry per CDR3 protein. The sample records hundreds of thousands of distinct CDR3 sequences, less than 25% being singletons.

This clonotype has only a few counts. Sequencing was carried out using blood. The V gene is TRBV10-3, the J gene TRBJ1-2; D remains ambiguous. The source of this sequence is a man aged 30 to 45 with Graves' ophthalmopathy. The CDR3 sequence: CAISEDTLGGYTF. CDR3 DNA: TGTGCCATCAGTGAGGACACCCTGGGAGGCTACACCTTC.